The rows below give T cell receptor beta chains drawn from one sample of a study of blood T cell repertoires in COVID-19. TCRdb's table, derived via immunoSEQ multiplex PCR, lists solely in-frame clones and lacks some. The top ten clones hold more than 3.5% of a sample with roughly 130,000 clones, 80% to 90% of them seen once. Sequencing was done on a sample of peripheral blood. All receptors come from a woman aged 55-69 years with acute or convalescent COVID-19. Each CDR3 is given with its conserved first and last residue. Each record gives: clone size, D gene, J gene, V gene, CDR3 protein, CDR3 DNA. D genes are given only for firm matches. Expanded clones get a size class; other rows say once, few or many, or leave the size out.

>NA|TRBD1|TRBJ1-2|TRBV5-8
CASSLAGQAHGYTF
TGTGCCAGCAGCTTGGCGGGACAGGCACATGGCTACACCTTC
>once|TRBD2|TRBJ2-7|TRBV6-5
CASKAGVTYEQYF
TGTGCCAGCAAGGCGGGAGTAACCTACGAGCAGTACTTC
>NA|NA|TRBJ1-1|TRBV28
CASSGLNTEAFF
TGTGCCAGTTCCGGTCTGAACACTGAAGCTTTCTTT
>few|NA|TRBJ2-1|TRBV20-1
CSASSPGLYNEQFF
TGCAGTGCTAGTAGTCCTGGGCTATACAATGAGCAGTTCTTC
>NA|TRBD1|TRBJ1-1|TRBV9
CASSGSFRQGGTEAFF
TGTGCCAGCAGCGGATCCTTTCGACAGGGAGGAACTGAAGCTTTCTTT
>NA|TRBD1|TRBJ2-1|TRBV3-1/TRBV3-2
CASSQDRIQGLRNEQFF
TGTGCCAGCAGCCAAGATCGCATACAGGGGCTCCGGAATGAGCAGTTCTTC
>once|TRBD2|TRBJ2-1|TRBV29-1
CSVAASGRVSSYNEQFF
TGCAGCGTTGCGGCTAGCGGGAGGGTAAGCTCCTACAATGAGCAGTTCTTC
>NA|NA|TRBJ1-6|TRBV6-5
CASSYETAYNSPLHF
TGTGCCAGCAGTTACGAGACAGCCTATAATTCACCCCTCCACTTT
>NA|NA|TRBJ2-2|TRBV28
CASLGQGRTGELFF
TGTGCCAGCCTCGGGCAGGGCAGGACCGGGGAGCTGTTTTTT
>NA|TRBD1|TRBJ1-2|TRBV5-4
CASSTGQGANGYTF
TGTGCCAGCAGCACTGGACAGGGAGCGAATGGCTACACCTTC
>NA|NA|TRBJ2-6|TRBV5-1
CASSLAPSANVLTF
TGCGCCAGCAGCTTGGCTCCTAGCGCCAACGTCCTGACTTTC
>NA|NA|TRBJ1-2|TRBV6-1
CASSEAQTVNYGYTF
TGTGCCAGCAGTGAAGCCCAGACAGTCAACTATGGCTACACCTTC
>NA|TRBD1|TRBJ2-5|TRBV10-3
CAISELTGQETQYF
TGTGCCATCAGTGAGCTGACAGGGCAAGAGACCCAGTACTTC
>NA|TRBD1|TRBJ1-1|TRBV28
CAISRGPTEAFF
TGTGCCATTAGCAGGGGGCCCACTGAAGCTTTCTTT
>NA|NA|TRBJ1-3|TRBV7-6
CASSLATPYSGNTIYF
TGTGCCAGCAGCTTAGCGACACCTTACTCTGGAAACACCATATATTTT
>NA|TRBD2|TRBJ2-1|TRBV5-4
CASSPRVAGPPNEQFF
TGTGCCAGCAGCCCCCGGGTAGCGGGGCCTCCCAATGAGCAGTTCTTC
>NA|TRBD1|TRBJ2-7|TRBV7-8
CASSLDPGQSYEQYF
TGTGCCAGCAGCTTAGACCCGGGACAGTCCTACGAGCAGTACTTC
>NA|TRBD1|TRBJ1-2|TRBV30
CAWRDRGDYTF
TGTGCCTGGAGGGACAGGGGGGACTACACCTTC
>NA|NA|TRBJ1-4|TRBV29-1
CSVVLRGKDEKLFF
TGCAGCGTTGTGTTGAGAGGGAAGGATGAAAAACTGTTTTTT
>NA|NA|TRBJ2-2|TRBV11-2
CASSLVGGTGELFF
TGTGCCAGCAGCTTAGTTGGGGGGACCGGGGAGCTGTTTTTT
>NA|NA|TRBJ2-5|TRBV27
CASSFGNRAGETQYF
TGTGCCAGCAGTTTTGGTAACAGGGCTGGGGAGACCCAGTACTTC
>NA|NA|TRBJ1-3|TRBV2
CASSDSASSGNTIYF
TGTGCCAGCAGTGACAGCGCTTCCTCTGGAAACACCATATATTTT
>NA|TRBD1|TRBJ2-7|TRBV28
CASSGRDRGRSYEQYF
TGTGCCAGCAGTGGCCGGGACAGGGGGAGGTCCTACGAGCAGTACTTC
>NA|TRBD2|TRBJ2-1|TRBV11-3
CASSRFSGLAGYNEQFF
TGTGCCAGCAGCCGGTTCAGCGGACTAGCGGGGTACAATGAGCAGTTCTTC
>NA|TRBD1|TRBJ1-5|TRBV28
CASTTGVGINQPQHF
TGTGCCAGCACTACAGGGGTGGGTATCAATCAGCCCCAGCATTTT
>NA|NA|TRBJ2-1|TRBV7-3
CASSLIVGVGTYNEQFF
TGTGCCAGCAGCTTAATCGTGGGAGTCGGAACCTACAATGAGCAGTTCTTC
>NA|NA|TRBJ1-1|TRBV28
CASSGQNTEAFF
TGTGCCAGCAGTGGACAGAACACTGAAGCTTTCTTT
>once|TRBD1|TRBJ1-5|TRBV19
CASSLGTGNHQPQHF
TGTGCCAGTAGTCTTGGGACAGGGAATCATCAGCCCCAGCATTTT
>few|NA|TRBJ1-6|TRBV19
CASSIEGSSPLHF
TGTGCCAGTAGTATAGAGGGGAGTTCACCCCTCCACTTT
>NA|NA|TRBJ2-7|TRBV28
CASSLGQSYEQYF
TGTGCCAGCAGTTTGGGGCAGTCCTACGAGCAGTACTTC
>NA|TRBD2|TRBJ2-7|TRBV11-2
CASSSGTNSYEQYF
TGTGCCAGCAGCTCCGGGACTAACTCCTACGAGCAGTACTTC
>NA|NA|TRBJ2-3|TRBV19
CASSIGRDTQYF
TGTGCCAGTAGTATTGGGAGAGATACGCAGTATTTT
>NA|NA|TRBJ2-1|TRBV9
CASSPGGAGYNEQFF
TGTGCCAGCAGCCCCGGAGGGGCGGGATACAATGAGCAGTTCTTC
>once|NA|TRBJ1-1|TRBV19
CASRLQGSMNTEAFF
TGTGCCAGTAGGCTACAGGGATCCATGAACACTGAAGCTTTCTTT
>NA|NA|TRBJ1-5|TRBV9
CASSVATGPNQPQHF
TGTGCCAGCAGCGTAGCGACAGGCCCCAATCAGCCCCAGCATTTT
>NA|NA|TRBJ1-2|TRBV12-5
CASGLVLSPAGHYGYTF
TGTGCTAGTGGTTTGGTACTATCCCCCGCAGGGCACTATGGCTACACCTTC
>NA|NA|TRBJ2-3|TRBV5-1
CASSPSERITDTQYF
TGCGCCAGCAGCCCCTCCGAGCGGATCACAGATACGCAGTATTTT
>NA|TRBD1|TRBJ1-1|TRBV12-3/TRBV12-4
CASSPTGQDEAFF
TGTGCCAGCAGCCCCACGGGACAGGATGAAGCTTTCTTT
>NA|NA|TRBJ1-6|TRBV3-1/TRBV3-2
CASTTAGVRNSPLHF
TGTGCCTCCACCACGGCGGGGGTGCGGAATTCACCCCTCCACTTT
>NA|TRBD1|TRBJ1-5|TRBV28
CASSQGDRGGNQPQHF
TGTGCCAGCTCCCAGGGGGACAGGGGGGGCAATCAGCCCCAGCATTTT
>NA|TRBD1|TRBJ1-2|TRBV4-2
CASSQVAGTGDHYGYTF
TGTGCCAGCAGCCAAGTGGCAGGGACAGGGGATCACTATGGCTACACCTTC
>NA|TRBD1|TRBJ2-1|TRBV10-1
CASSLQGTEQFF
TGCGCCAGCAGTTTACAGGGGACTGAGCAGTTCTTC
>few|TRBD1|TRBJ2-2|TRBV27
CASSPIGTGAGELFF
TGTGCCAGCAGTCCGATCGGGACAGGAGCCGGGGAGCTGTTTTTT
>NA|NA|TRBJ1-1|TRBV12-3/TRBV12-4
CASSLTDTEAFF
TGTGCCAGCAGTTTGACAGACACTGAAGCTTTCTTT
>NA|NA|TRBJ1-2|TRBV19
CASSTLPQGTYYGYTF
TGTGCCAGTAGTACCCTCCCACAGGGAACTTACTATGGCTACACCTTC
>NA|NA|TRBJ1-5|TRBV18
CASSPGGAQHF
TGTGCCAGCTCACCCGGAGGGGCCCAGCATTTT